The 22 T cell receptor beta chains below come from one sample, sequenced in a study of cytomegalovirus exposure and HLA in healthy donors. PCR amplification relied on 60 Vbeta primers (plus 13 Jbeta primers). Clones were read by immunoSEQ multiplex PCR, and TCRdb kept only the in-frame ones, dropping some. The data hold 73,000 or so clones, with approximately 78% observed a single time. Sample: PBMCs. The receptors shown here come from a human donor in good health.

The gene calls are TRBV6-6 and TRBJ2-1, with D uncertain. The V and J ends lost 10 bases and 0 bases respectively, with 13 bases between them. Germline CDR1 MNHNY, CDR2 SVGAGI (reference sequence). The CDR3 extends over 14 amino acids. The CDR3 sequence is CATRLSGSYNEQFF. CDR3 coding DNA: TGTGCCACCCGTTTGTCGGGCTCCTACAATGAGCAGTTCTTC.

The chain is built from TRBV7-2 and TRBJ1-2, with 8 bases matching TRBD1. The V gene's germline CDR1 is SGHTA and CDR2 FQGNSA. The V gene end was trimmed by 0 bases and the J gene end by 4 bases; junction bases not matched to a gene: 7. The CDR3 consists of 16 residues. DNA of the CDR3: TGTGCCAGCAGCTTAGCCCCGGGACAGGCTATCTATGGCTACACCTTC. Translation gives CASSLAPGQAIYGYTF.

This clone occurred a few times. The J gene is TRBJ1-1, the V gene TRBV4-3, with TRBD1 matching over 7 bases. This CDR3 contains 17 residues. The germline V gene has CDR1 LGHNA and CDR2 YSLEER. Trimming cost V 2 bases and J 0 bases; bases outside gene matches: 9. The CDR3 DNA reads as TGCGCCAGCAGCCAAACAGGGGTTATCTCGATGAACACTGAAGCTTTCTTT. Encoded protein: CASSQTGVISMNTEAFF.

V and J are TRBV7-2 and TRBJ1-1, with no clear D. CDR1 and CDR2 from the germline V gene are SGHTA and FQGNSA. With 4 bases removed from V and 0 bases from J, the gap between germline ends came to 6 bases. The CDR3 extends over 13 amino acids. The CDR3 is CASSSSVNTEAFF. DNA of the CDR3: TGTGCCAGCAGCTCGTCAGTGAACACTGAAGCTTTCTTT.

The chain links TRBV7-9 to TRBJ1-1; D possibly corresponds to TRBD1 (5 bases). The CDR3 consists of 13 residues. Germline V gene sequence: CDR1 SEHNR, CDR2 FQNEAQ (reference sequence). V was cut by 5 bases and J by 2 bases, with 9 bases left in between. This CDR3 is CASSPDTNTEAFF. CDR3 nucleotide sequence: TGTGCCAGCAGCCCGGACACAAACACTGAAGCTTTCTTT.

This chain links TRBV5-6 with TRBJ1-2; TRBD1 agrees at 11 bases. Germline loops: CDR1 SGHDT, CDR2 YYEEEE. The CDR3 is 14 residues long. J gave up 9 bases and V 0 bases, and 4 bases lay outside the gene matches. The CDR3 DNA follows: TGTGCCAGCAGCTTGGGGGACAGGGGGGAGCGCTACACCTTC. As protein: CASSLGDRGERYTF.

This clone has just a few counts. The rearrangement joins TRBV5-1 to TRBJ2-3, with D possibly being TRBD1 (5 bases). The CDR3 is made up of 14 amino acids. Looked up from germline, CDR1 is SGHRS and CDR2 is YFSETQ. Deletions cut 5 bases from V and 6 bases from J, with 16 bases between. The CDR3 bases are TGCGCCAGCAGAGGGGCCTTGGGGTCCGATACGCAGTATTTT. It codes for CASRGALGSDTQYF.

This clone appeared a single time. The chain uses TRBV5-1 and TRBJ2-7; 7 nucleotides match TRBD1. Germline V gene lookup returns CDR1 SGHRS and CDR2 YFSETQ. This CDR3 has 19 amino acids. The ends lost 4 bases at V and 1 base at J; junction bases unmatched: 20. The CDR3 bases are TGCGCCAGCAGCCTCCTCCCAGGGGACAGCGATCTGCAGTCCTACGAGCAGTACTTC. Translated, it gives CASSLLPGDSDLQSYEQYF.

The rearrangement joins TRBV19 to TRBJ2-7; 8 nucleotides match TRBD1. The J segment lost 2 bases and the V segment lost 5 bases, leaving 8 bases of the junction unmatched. Germline V gene sequence: CDR1 LNHDA, CDR2 SQIVND (reference sequence). This CDR3 contains 15 residues. Written as DNA, the CDR3 is TGTGCCAGTAGTCCACAGGGGGTCTTAACCTACGAGCAGTACTTC. It specifies CASSPQGVLTYEQYF.

V is TRBV30 and J is TRBJ1-5, with D uncertain. CDR1 is GTSNPN, CDR2 SVGIG, per germline (reference sequence). The length of the CDR3 is 14 residues. V was trimmed by 1 base and J by 2 bases, leaving 9 bases between them. CDR3: CAWSGGSGNQPQHF. DNA of the CDR3: TGTGCCTGGAGTGGAGGATCGGGCAATCAGCCCCAGCATTTT.

This rearrangement joins TRBV18 to TRBJ1-2; 7 nucleotides agree with TRBD1. The V gene end was trimmed by 4 bases and the J gene end by 3 bases; junction bases not matched to a gene: 11. Per germline, CDR1 KGHSH and CDR2 LQKENI. CDR3 size: 16 residues. CDR3 nucleotide sequence: TGTGCCAGCTCACTAACTCCGGGACAGAATCACTATGGCTACACCTTC. Its protein is CASSLTPGQNHYGYTF.

The rearrangement links TRBV19 to TRBJ2-3; D gene ambiguous. Trimming took 4 bases from V and 6 from J, leaving 5 bases between them. Germline V gene data show CDR1 as LNHDA and CDR2 as SQIVND (reference sequence). The CDR3 is made up of 11 amino acids. The CDR3 loop reads CASSTSDTQYF. The DNA for the CDR3 is TGTGCCAGTAGTACGTCGGATACGCAGTATTTT.

The chain combines TRBV19 with TRBJ2-3; maybe TRBD1 (5 bases). The CDR3 has 13 residues. Trimming left V 7 bases short and J 3 bases short, with 11 bases between. Germline CDR1 reads LNHDA; CDR2 reads SQIVND (reference sequence). CDR3 region: CASISTATDTQYF. CDR3 sequence (DNA): TGTGCCAGTATATCGACAGCTACAGATACGCAGTATTTT.

The V and J genes are TRBV5-4 and TRBJ1-2, with 7 bases identical to TRBD1. CDR3 size: 14 residues. Germline trimming cut 0 bases from V and 5 bases from J; bases unmatched to any gene: 4. CDR1 SGHNT and CDR2 YYREEE come from the germline V gene (reference sequence). This CDR3 is CASSLETGIYGYTF. CDR3 sequence (DNA): TGTGCCAGCAGCTTGGAGACAGGGATATATGGCTACACCTTC.

V and J are TRBV2 and TRBJ1-1; no clear D gene. The germline CDR1 and CDR2 sequences are SNHLY and FYNNEI. Trimming left V 2 bases short and J 4 bases short, with 14 bases between. The CDR3 extends over 15 amino acids. CDR3 amino acids: CASSESRTSGTEAFF. The CDR3, as DNA: TGTGCCAGCAGTGAATCGAGGACTTCGGGCACTGAAGCTTTCTTT.

The rearrangement joins TRBV6-5 to TRBJ2-7, with no clear D. Germline CDR1 is MNHEY and CDR2 is SVGAGI. The V and J ends lost 0 bases and 0 bases respectively, with 9 bases between them. The CDR3 has 15 amino acids. CDR3 residues: CASSYSRLGSYEQYF. The CDR3 DNA follows: TGTGCCAGCAGTTACTCGAGACTCGGCTCCTACGAGCAGTACTTC.

This rearrangement joins TRBV5-4 to TRBJ2-5; 9 bases are shared with TRBD2. The length of the CDR3 is 13 residues. Trimming cost V 8 bases and J 4 bases; bases outside gene matches: 6. Germline CDR1 SGHNT, CDR2 YYREEE (reference sequence). The CDR3, as DNA: TGTGCCAGTGGGCGGGGGGGGATAGAGACCCAGTACTTC. Protein sequence: CASGRGGIETQYF.

On this clone itself: A junction boundary mismatches the germline segment, possibly from a read error. The J gene is TRBJ1-2, the V gene TRBV5-8; D may be TRBD1 (6 bases). The length of the CDR3 is 10 residues. Germline V CDR1 and CDR2: SGHTS, YDEGEE. CDR3 residues: CASSFLQGPF. For the CDR3, the DNA is TGTGCCAGCAGCTTTCTACAGGGTCCCTTC. The full variable domain, its missing parts supplied by reference TRBV5-8 and TRBJ1-2, is EAGVTQSPTHLIKTRGQQATLRCSPISGHTSVYWYQQALGLGLQFLLWYDEGEERNRGNFPPRFSGRQFPNYSSELNVNALELEDSALYLCASSFLQGPFGSGTRLTVV.

This clone was seen more than once but under ten times. The chain uses TRBV14 and TRBJ1-2, with D uncertain. V gave up 4 bases and J gave up 1 base, with 10 bases separating them. The CDR3 is made up of 14 amino acids. In germline, CDR1 is SGHDN, CDR2 FVKESK. Written as DNA, the CDR3 is TGTGCCAGCAGCCGGCACGACAATAACTATGGCTACACCTTC. The encoded protein is CASSRHDNNYGYTF. The full variable domain, in which reference TRBV14 and TRBJ1-2 provide the parts outside the CDR3, is EAGVTQFPSHSVIEKGQTVTLRCDPISGHDNLYWYRRVMGKEIKFLLHFVKESKQDESGMPNNRFLAERTGGTYSTLKVQPAELEDSGVYFCASSRHDNNYGYTFGSGTRLTVV.

This clone was seen a handful of times. The V and J genes are TRBV7-8 and TRBJ1-1, with a weak D call TRBD1 (5 bases). V dropped 1 base and J dropped 3 bases, with 12 bases sitting between them. CDR1 and CDR2 from the germline V gene are SGHVS and FQNEAQ. CDR3 length: 15 amino acids. Here the CDR3 DNA reads TGTGCCAGCAGCTTAGAGTATGGGGCGGACACTGAAGCTTTCTTT. It translates to CASSLEYGADTEAFF. Based on the CDR3 plus reference TRBV7-8 and TRBJ1-1, the full variable domain is GAGVSQSPRYKVAKRGQDVALRCDPISGHVSLFWYQQALGQGPEFLTYFQNEAQLDKSGLPSDRFFAERPEGSVSTLKIQRTQQEDSAVYLCASSLEYGADTEAFFGQGTRLTVV.

The chain uses TRBV5-1 and TRBJ2-3; a weak D match, TRBD2 (5 bases). The CDR3 totals 14 residues. Trimming shortened V by 1 base and J by 4 bases, and 10 bases separated the two germline ends. Germline V gene lookup returns CDR1 SGHRS and CDR2 YFSETQ. CDR3 sequence (DNA): TGCGCCAGCAGCTTGAGGCTGGAGGCAGATACGCAGTATTTT. The encoded protein is CASSLRLEADTQYF.

The chain links TRBV5-4 to TRBJ2-5; D may be TRBD1 (5 bases). Gene TRBJ2-7 matches the end of the DNA better, so the J call may be wrong. Germline assignment: CDR1 SGHNT and CDR2 YYREEE (reference sequence). The CDR3 runs to 14 residues. The CDR3 spells CASSSTAMGYEQYF. CDR3 DNA: TGTGCCAGCAGCTCGACAGCCATGGGATACGAGCAGTACTTC.